This T cell receptor beta chain appears in the sequencing data of a study of monozygotic twins with inflammatory bowel disease. Study-level points and caveats: No separation of different T cell subtypes was possible.

Comments on this clonotype: Its antigen is undetermined.

Eight cDNA synthesis reactions were run for every sample. TCRdb re-analyzed the 5' RACE reads; it lists each CDR3 protein once, without DNA. The sample table includes over 100,000 distinct CDR3 sequences. The CDR3 length is 13 residues. Germline lookup yields CDR1 SNHLY and CDR2 FYNNEI. The gene calls are TRBV2 and TRBJ2-6. This sequence originates from a human donor with ulcerative colitis or Crohn's disease, or a healthy co-twin of an affected twin (not recorded which). The specimen was blood. The chain's CDR3 is CARGSSGANVLTF.